The 31 T cell receptor beta chains presented below share a single source sample, sequenced in a study of T cell changes during pregnancy in multiple sclerosis. Profiled with immunoSEQ multiplex PCR; TCRdb holds only in-frame clones, not every one. In the table there are approximately 97,000 clones, roughly nine tenths of which are singletons. The source material was peripheral blood, sampled after pregnancy. Receptors were obtained from a female donor in good health, enrolled as a control in a pregnancy study.

This clone has just one count. This chain joins TRBV18 and TRBJ1-4; 8 bases are shared with TRBD1. Germline V gives CDR1 KGHSH, CDR2 LQKENI. This CDR3 spans 15 amino acids. The ends lost 4 bases at V and 0 bases at J; junction bases unmatched: 1. This CDR3 reads CASSLQGATNEKLFF. The CDR3 DNA follows: TGTGCCAGCTCACTACAGGGGGCAACTAATGAAAAACTGTTTTTT. Using reference TRBV18 and TRBJ1-4 for the parts outside the CDR3, the full variable domain is NAGVMQNPRHLVRRRGQEARLRCSPMKGHSHVYWYRQLPEEGLKFMVYLQKENIIDESGMPKERFSAEFPKEGPSILRIQQVVRGDSAAYFCASSLQGATNEKLFFGSGTQLSVL.

This clone was observed a handful of times. The genes are TRBV5-6 and TRBJ1-1; TRBD1 is a possible D gene (5 bases). The CDR3 covers 16 residues. Germline-derived CDR1 and CDR2 are SGHDT and YYEEEE. V was trimmed by 4 bases and J by 5 bases, leaving 21 bases between them. CDR3 sequence: CASSAGDGAGETEAFF. The CDR3 DNA sequence: TGTGCCAGCAGCGCCGGAGATGGGGCAGGAGAGACTGAAGCTTTCTTT.

This sequence joins TRBV27 and TRBJ1-5; no definite D call. The CDR3 runs to 14 residues. V was cut by 4 bases and J by 4 bases, with 11 bases left in between. Germline assignment: CDR1 MNHEY and CDR2 SMNVEV (reference sequence). For the CDR3, the DNA is TGTGCCAGCAGTTCGACGGGAGATAATCAGCCCCAGCATTTT. Amino acid sequence: CASSSTGDNQPQHF.

The CDR3 DNA sequence: TGTGCCAGTAGTCCCCACCCCAACAAGGGGGCAAATGAAAAACTGTTTTTT. It translates to CASSPHPNKGANEKLFF. The chain couples TRBV19 to TRBJ1-4; 7 bases match TRBD1. J was trimmed by 5 bases and V by 5 bases; bases with no gene match: 14. The CDR3 runs 17 residues. Germline V CDR1 and CDR2: LNHDA, SQIVND (reference sequence).

The chain is built from TRBV6-5 and TRBJ1-3, with D perhaps TRBD1 (5 bases). There are 16 residues in the CDR3. Trimming shortened V by 0 bases and J by 0 bases, and 9 bases separated the two germline ends. Germline-derived CDR1 and CDR2 are MNHEY and SVGAGI. The CDR3 DNA reads as TGTGCCAGCAGTTACTCACAGGCCAGCTCTGGAAACACCATATATTTT. Translated: CASSYSQASSGNTIYF.

J is TRBJ2-3 and V is TRBV14; 7 positions match TRBD2. The CDR3 runs 15 residues. Germline CDR1 SGHDN, CDR2 FVKESK. J was trimmed by 2 bases and V by 3 bases; bases with no gene match: 5. In DNA form, the CDR3 reads TGTGCCAGCAGCCAGCGGGGGAAATCCACAGATACGCAGTATTTT. Residues: CASSQRGKSTDTQYF.

This chain joins TRBV4-2 and TRBJ1-1, with 10 bases that match TRBD1. The CDR3 contains 18 residues. J gave up 4 bases and V 0 bases, and 11 bases lay outside the gene matches. Per the germline V gene, CDR1 is LGHNA and CDR2 is YNFKEQ. The CDR3 loop reads CASSQDLTGGALSTEAFF. The CDR3 nucleotides are TGTGCCAGCAGCCAAGATTTGACAGGGGGCGCGTTGTCCACTGAAGCTTTCTTT.

The J gene is TRBJ2-7, the V gene TRBV6-5, with 8 bases matching TRBD1. The CDR3 runs 14 residues. The V gene's germline CDR1 is MNHEY and CDR2 SVGAGI. The V and J ends lost 5 bases and 2 bases, in that order; junction bases with no gene match: 5. The DNA of the CDR3 is TGTGCCAGCAGTGGTAGGGACAGGACCTACGAGCAGTACTTC. It translates to CASSGRDRTYEQYF.

There are a few counts of this clone. This chain connects TRBV19 to TRBJ1-6, with 11 bases fitting TRBD1. The germline V gene has CDR1 LNHDA and CDR2 SQIVND (reference sequence). This CDR3 contains 14 residues. V shed 5 bases and J 10 bases; nucleotides not matched to a gene: 4. The CDR3 nucleotides are TGTGCCAGTAGTGGGACAGGGGGTCCCTCACCCCTCCACTTT. Its translation: CASSGTGGPSPLHF. The full variable domain, completed using reference TRBV19 and TRBJ1-6, is DGGITQSPKYLFRKEGQNVTLSCEQNLNHDAMYWYRQDPGQGLRLIYYSQIVNDFQKGDIAEGYSVSREKKESFPLTVTSAQKNPTAFYLCASSGTGGPSPLHFGNGTRLTVT.

This sequence joins TRBV4-1 and TRBJ1-1; 9 nucleotides match TRBD1. The CDR3 consists of 13 residues. Germline CDR1 and CDR2: MGHRA and YSYEKL. V dropped 4 bases and J dropped 5; count of bases not matched to a gene: 2. In DNA, the CDR3 is TGCGCCAGCAGCCGGACAGGGGCAACTGAAGCTTTCTTT. Encoded protein: CASSRTGATEAFF.

This chain joins TRBV5-8 and TRBJ2-3; TRBD2 agrees at 7 bases. With 5 bases clipped from V and 2 bases from J, the junction kept 11 bases outside the gene matches. The CDR3 sequence is 16 residues long. The germline CDR1 and CDR2 sequences are SGHTS and YDEGEE. This CDR3 reads CASRLTSRDITDTQYF. DNA for the CDR3: TGTGCCAGCAGACTGACTAGCCGCGATATCACAGATACGCAGTATTTT.

V gene TRBV6-5 combines with J gene TRBJ1-5, with a possible D match to TRBD1 (6 bases). Germline values: CDR1 MNHEY, CDR2 SVGAGI. V lost 1 base to trimming and J lost 6 bases, with 7 bases between them. The CDR3 has 13 residues. DNA for the CDR3: TGTGCCAGCAGTTACTTACAGGGTCAGCCCCAGCATTTT. This encodes CASSYLQGQPQHF.

The chain recombines TRBV4-2 with TRBJ2-1, with a tentative D call TRBD2 (6 bases). The CDR3 extends over 15 amino acids. CDR1 LGHNA and CDR2 YNFKEQ come from the germline V gene. V lost 0 bases to trimming and J lost 5 bases, with 11 bases between them. In DNA, the CDR3 is TGTGCCAGCAGCCAAGATAATGGGAGGAACAATGAGCAGTTCTTC. Its protein product is CASSQDNGRNNEQFF.

This chain links TRBV29-1 with TRBJ1-2, with TRBD1 matching 12 bases. The trim removed 4 bases at V and 6 bases at J, leaving 0 bases unmatched. Germline-derived CDR1 and CDR2 are SQVTM and ANQGSEA. The length of the CDR3 is 12 residues. The CDR3 spells CSVGDRGHGYTF. CDR3 DNA: TGCAGCGTTGGGGACAGGGGGCATGGCTACACCTTC.

Notes on this clone: Mismatch with germline at one junction end may stem from a read error. V usage is TRBV7-7 and J usage is TRBJ2-2, with TRBD2 matching over 12 bases. The germline CDR1 and CDR2 sequences are SSHAT and FNYEAQ (reference sequence). This CDR3 has 16 residues. The CDR3 nucleotides are TGTGCTAGCAGCCCGACTAGCGGGGGTAACACCGGGGAGCTGTTTTTT. Translating it yields CASSPTSGGNTGELFF.

The chain combines TRBV27 with TRBJ2-5, with a weak D call TRBD1 (6 bases). The V gene's germline CDR1 is MNHEY and CDR2 SMNVEV (reference sequence). V dropped 6 bases and J dropped 1 base, with 9 bases sitting between them. CDR3 size: 13 residues. Here the CDR3 DNA reads TGTGCCAGCAGCCGGACAGTCCAAGAGACCCAGTACTTC. Protein product: CASSRTVQETQYF.

This rearrangement joins TRBV5-4 to TRBJ1-1, with D tentatively TRBD1 (5 bases). The germline V and J ends were trimmed by 4 bases and 12 bases, with 19 bases remaining between them. The CDR3 is made up of 13 amino acids. Germline CDR1 reads SGHNT; CDR2 reads YYREEE (reference sequence). DNA for the CDR3: TGTGCCAGCAGCCCCTCGGGGTCTGGGGGGACTTTCTTT. Its protein is CASSPSGSGGTFF.

This clone was counted a few times. The chain couples TRBV7-2 to TRBJ2-3; D is ambiguous. Per the germline V gene, CDR1 is SGHTA and CDR2 is FQGNSA. CDR3 length equals 16 residues. Trimming cost V 4 bases and J 2 bases, with 16 bases left between them. CDR3 DNA: TGTGCCAGCAGCTCGAAACTGAGTTTGTTCACAGATACGCAGTATTTT. Translation: CASSSKLSLFTDTQYF.

The CDR3 region has the DNA TGTGCCAGCAGGGCCGGGACAGGGTTCTACACCTTC. Encoded protein: CASRAGTGFYTF. This chain joins TRBV9 and TRBJ1-2; 9 bases line up with TRBD1. The CDR3 loop spans 12 amino acids. CDR1 and CDR2 from the germline V gene are SGDLS and YYNGEE. Trimming removed 5 bases from V and 10 bases from J; junction bases left unmatched: 6.

The CDR3 sequence: CAWLLQGTGNTIYF. The CDR3 DNA is TGTGCCTGGCTCCTACAGGGGACCGGAAACACCATATATTTT. This rearrangement joins TRBV30 to TRBJ1-3; 7 bases map to TRBD1. This CDR3 is built from 14 residues. CDR1 is GTSNPN, CDR2 SVGIG, per germline (reference sequence). Germline trimming cut 5 bases from V and 4 bases from J; bases unmatched to any gene: 8.

V usage is TRBV5-6 and J usage is TRBJ1-3; TRBD1 is a possible D gene (6 bases). The CDR3 spans 16 residues. V gave up 3 bases and J gave up 0 bases, with 13 bases separating them. The germline V gene has CDR1 SGHDT and CDR2 YYEEEE. The DNA for the CDR3 is TGTGCCAGCAGCTGGGGGCTTGGCAGCTCTGGAAACACCATATATTTT. Translated: CASSWGLGSSGNTIYF.

V and J are TRBV5-4 and TRBJ2-7; 10 nucleotides align to TRBD1. Germline V gene lookup returns CDR1 SGHNT and CDR2 YYREEE (reference sequence). With V trimmed by 5 bases and J by 7 bases, 12 bases remained unmatched. This CDR3 has 15 amino acids. The CDR3 DNA is TGTGCCAGCAGGGCACCGGGACAGGGGAGTGGTGAGCAGTACTTC. Translated, it gives CASRAPGQGSGEQYF.

This clone was counted once. CDR3 protein: CASSSTVLATGELFF. In nucleotides, the CDR3 is TGTGCCAGCTCGTCGACAGTGTTGGCCACCGGGGAGCTGTTTTTT. The chain employs TRBV25-1 and TRBJ2-2, with D maybe TRBD1 (5 bases). The CDR3 is 15 amino acids. Trimming removed 8 bases from V and 4 bases from J, with 17 bases in between. Germline values: CDR1 MGHDK, CDR2 SYGVNS.

The gene calls are TRBV15 and TRBJ1-5; D unresolved. CDR1 is LNHNV and CDR2 is YYDKDF in the germline V gene (reference sequence). The V end lost 5 bases, the J end lost 11 bases, and 22 bases lay between the germline ends. The CDR3 consists of 15 residues. In DNA form, the CDR3 reads TGTGCCACCAGCGATCTACAGCCTAACTCGGTGGCCCAGCATTTT. Amino acid sequence: CATSDLQPNSVAQHF.

The J gene is TRBJ1-1, the V gene TRBV30, with D perhaps TRBD1 (5 bases). Per germline, CDR1 GTSNPN and CDR2 SVGIG (reference sequence). There are 14 residues in the CDR3. Trimming removed 6 bases from V and 0 bases from J, with 14 bases in between. CDR3 loop: CACRRGGLNTEAFF. CDR3 sequence (DNA): TGTGCCTGCCGGCGGGGGGGGTTGAACACTGAAGCTTTCTTT.

This clone was recorded only once. This chain joins TRBV15 and TRBJ2-3; D is unclear. Germline loops: CDR1 LNHNV, CDR2 YYDKDF (reference sequence). Trimming took off 5 bases at V and 4 bases at J, with 4 bases between the two ends. This CDR3 has 11 amino acids. CDR3 region: CATSLADTQYF. CDR3 nucleotide sequence: TGTGCCACCAGCCTAGCAGATACGCAGTATTTT.

V and J are TRBV5-5 and TRBJ1-4, with TRBD1 as a possible D gene (5 bases). The CDR3 contains 13 residues. Germline V CDR1 and CDR2: SGHKS, YYEKEE (reference sequence). Trimming removed 0 bases at V and 7 bases at J, with 7 bases between. The CDR3 DNA reads as TGTGCCAGCAGCTTGGTCGGGGGTGAAAAACTGTTTTTT. It specifies CASSLVGGEKLFF.

The rearrangement uses TRBV4-3 and TRBJ2-7; D uncertain. There are 14 residues in the CDR3. V was shortened by 0 bases and J by 0 bases, with 6 bases between the two germline ends. CDR1 is LGHNA and CDR2 is YSLEER in the germline V gene. The CDR3 sequence: CASSQDVNSYEQYF. In nucleotides, the CDR3 is TGCGCCAGCAGCCAAGACGTTAACTCCTACGAGCAGTACTTC.

This rearrangement joins TRBV2 to TRBJ2-5; tentative D call: TRBD1 (5 bases). CDR1 SNHLY and CDR2 FYNNEI come from the germline V gene. This CDR3 has 12 amino acids. Trimming left V 3 bases short and J 4 bases short, with 6 bases between. CDR3 sequence (DNA): TGTGCCAGCAGTGAGCAGGGAGAGACCCAGTACTTC. This gives the protein CASSEQGETQYF.

This chain connects TRBV28 to TRBJ1-4; 11 positions match TRBD1. The J segment lost 4 bases and the V segment lost 4 bases, leaving 8 bases of the junction unmatched. The CDR3 spans 17 residues. Looked up from germline, CDR1 is MDHEN and CDR2 is SYDVKM. The CDR3 nucleotides are TGTGCCAGCAGTTGGCCGGACAGGGGGCCTTATAATGAAAAACTGTTTTTT. This gives the protein CASSWPDRGPYNEKLFF.

The V gene is TRBV4-3, the J gene TRBJ2-6, with a possible D match to TRBD2 (5 bases). Germline lookup yields CDR1 LGHNA and CDR2 YSLEER. The germline V and J ends were trimmed by 5 bases and 1 base, with 9 bases remaining between them. This CDR3 is 15 amino acids long. CDR3 coding DNA: TGCGCCAGCAGCTTGACGGGGTCTGGGGCCAACGTCCTGACTTTC. As protein: CASSLTGSGANVLTF.